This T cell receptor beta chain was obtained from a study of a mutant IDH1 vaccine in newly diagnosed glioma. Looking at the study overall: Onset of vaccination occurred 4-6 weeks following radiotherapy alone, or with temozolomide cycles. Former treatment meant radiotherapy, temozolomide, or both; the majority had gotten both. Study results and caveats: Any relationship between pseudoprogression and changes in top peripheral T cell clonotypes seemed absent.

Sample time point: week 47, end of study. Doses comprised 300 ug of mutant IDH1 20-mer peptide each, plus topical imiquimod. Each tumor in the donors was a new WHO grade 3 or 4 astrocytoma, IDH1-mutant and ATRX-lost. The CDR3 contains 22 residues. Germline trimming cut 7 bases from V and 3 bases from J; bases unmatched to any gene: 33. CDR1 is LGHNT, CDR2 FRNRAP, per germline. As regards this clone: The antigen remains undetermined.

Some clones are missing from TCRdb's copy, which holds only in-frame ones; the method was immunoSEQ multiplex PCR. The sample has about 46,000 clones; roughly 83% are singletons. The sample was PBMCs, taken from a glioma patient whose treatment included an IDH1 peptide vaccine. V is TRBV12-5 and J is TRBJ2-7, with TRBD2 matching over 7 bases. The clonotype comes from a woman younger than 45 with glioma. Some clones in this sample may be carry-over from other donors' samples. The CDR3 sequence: CASVLHLGGESRIPSANYEQYF. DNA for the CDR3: TGTGCTAGTGTCCTACACCTGGGGGGGGAATCCCGAATTCCATCAGCAAACTACGAGCAGTACTTC.